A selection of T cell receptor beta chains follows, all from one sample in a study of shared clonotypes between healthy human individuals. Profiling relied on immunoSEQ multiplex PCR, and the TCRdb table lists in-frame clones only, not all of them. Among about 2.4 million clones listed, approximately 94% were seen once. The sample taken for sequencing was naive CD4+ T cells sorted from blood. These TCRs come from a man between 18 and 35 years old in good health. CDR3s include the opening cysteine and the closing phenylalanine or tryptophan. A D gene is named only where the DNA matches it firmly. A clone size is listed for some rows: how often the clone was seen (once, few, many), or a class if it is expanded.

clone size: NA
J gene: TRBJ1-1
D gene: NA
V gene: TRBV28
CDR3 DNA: TGTGCCAGCAATCAAAAGGGGTGGAACACTGAAGCTTTCTTT
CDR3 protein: CASNQKGWNTEAFF

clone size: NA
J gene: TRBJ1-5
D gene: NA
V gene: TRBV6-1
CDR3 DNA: TGTGCCAGCAGTGAAGCGCTGGCCGGTTTTCAGCCCCAGCATTTT
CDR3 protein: CASSEALAGFQPQHF

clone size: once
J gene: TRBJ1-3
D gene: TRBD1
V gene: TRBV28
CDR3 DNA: TGTGCCAGCAGTTCCGGACAGGGACGGGGAAACACCATATATTTT
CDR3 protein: CASSSGQGRGNTIYF

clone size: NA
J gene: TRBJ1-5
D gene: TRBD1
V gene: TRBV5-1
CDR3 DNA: TGCGCCAGCAGCTTGGAAGGGGGCGATCAGCCCCAGCATTTT
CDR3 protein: CASSLEGGDQPQHF

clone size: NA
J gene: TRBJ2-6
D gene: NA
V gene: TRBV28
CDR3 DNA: TGTGCCAGCAGTTTCCGGACATTGGCCCCTGGGGCCAACGTCCTGACTTTC
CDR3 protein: CASSFRTLAPGANVLTF

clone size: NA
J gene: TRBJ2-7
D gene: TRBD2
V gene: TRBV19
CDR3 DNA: TGTGCCAGTAGTCCCCTTAGCGGGGGGCTTCCTTACGAGCAGTACTTC
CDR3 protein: CASSPLSGGLPYEQYF

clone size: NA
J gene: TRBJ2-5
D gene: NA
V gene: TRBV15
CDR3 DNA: TGTGCCACCAGCAGGCGCCTAGCCGGGGAGACCCAGTACTTC
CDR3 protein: CATSRRLAGETQYF

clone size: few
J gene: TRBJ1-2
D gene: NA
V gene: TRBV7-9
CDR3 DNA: TGTGCCAGCAGCCCCCGGGACAACAACTATGGCTACACCTTC
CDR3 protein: CASSPRDNNYGYTF

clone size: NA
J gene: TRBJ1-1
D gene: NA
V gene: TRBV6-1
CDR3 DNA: TGTGCCAGCAGTGCCCCTTCTAACACTGAAGCTTTCTTT
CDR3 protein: CASSAPSNTEAFF

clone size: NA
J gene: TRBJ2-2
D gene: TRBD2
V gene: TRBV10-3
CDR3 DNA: TGTGCCATCAGGCTCGGGACTAGCGGTACCGGGGAGCTGTTTTTT
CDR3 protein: CAIRLGTSGTGELFF

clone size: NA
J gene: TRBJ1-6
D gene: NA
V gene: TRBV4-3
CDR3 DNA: TGCGCCAGCAGCCAATCCGGACAACTTAATTCACCCCTCCACTTT
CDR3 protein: CASSQSGQLNSPLHF

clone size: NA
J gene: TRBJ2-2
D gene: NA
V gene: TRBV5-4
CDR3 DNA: TGTGCCAGCAGCCAGGCCCAATTGGGGAACACCGGGGAGCTGTTTTTT
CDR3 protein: CASSQAQLGNTGELFF

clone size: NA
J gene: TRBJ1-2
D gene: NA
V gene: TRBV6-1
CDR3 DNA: TGTGCCAGCAGCCTACAACAAGAGGGCCCTTATGGCTACACCTTC
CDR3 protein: CASSLQQEGPYGYTF

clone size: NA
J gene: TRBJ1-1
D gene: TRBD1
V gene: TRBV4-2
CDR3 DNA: TGTGCCAGCAGCCAAGAATCTCGTTGGGACAGTCAACCTGAAGCTTTCTTT
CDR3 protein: CASSQESRWDSQPEAFF

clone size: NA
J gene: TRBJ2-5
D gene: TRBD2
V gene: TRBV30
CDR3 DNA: TGTGCCTGGAGTGTATCCCGGACTAGCGGGAGCAGAGAGACCCAGTACTTC
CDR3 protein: CAWSVSRTSGSRETQYF

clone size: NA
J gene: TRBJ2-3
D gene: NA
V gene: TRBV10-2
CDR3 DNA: TGCGCCAGCAGTGACTCTTATGGCCGGGATACGCAGTATTTT
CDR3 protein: CASSDSYGRDTQYF

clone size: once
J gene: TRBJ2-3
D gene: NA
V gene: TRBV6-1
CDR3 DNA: TGTGCCAGCAGTGGACCCCCTTGGGAGCAGTATTTT
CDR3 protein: CASSGPPWEQYF

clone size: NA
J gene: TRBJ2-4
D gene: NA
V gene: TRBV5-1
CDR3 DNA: TGCGCCAGCAGCCTTGCTCTTTCTAGTGGGGGGAACATTCAGTACTTC
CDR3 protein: CASSLALSSGGNIQYF

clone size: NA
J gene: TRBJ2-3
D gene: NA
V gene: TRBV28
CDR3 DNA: TGTGCCAGCAGTCCCCCCGGGGGGCTGACTGGGGATACGCAGTATTTT
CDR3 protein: CASSPPGGLTGDTQYF

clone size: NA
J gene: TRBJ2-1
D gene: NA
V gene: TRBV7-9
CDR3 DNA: TGTGCCAGCAGCTCCCCCCTTAGAGCGGGTGCCCAACAGTTCTTC
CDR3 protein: CASSSPLRAGAQQFF

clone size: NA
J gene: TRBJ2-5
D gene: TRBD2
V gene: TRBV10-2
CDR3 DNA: TGCGCCAGCAGTTGGACTAGCGGGATAGAGACCCAGTACTTC
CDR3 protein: CASSWTSGIETQYF

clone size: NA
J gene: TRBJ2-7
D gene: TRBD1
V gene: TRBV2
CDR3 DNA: TGTGCCAGCGGTCAACAGGGGCAGGAATACGAGCAGTACTTC
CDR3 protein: CASGQQGQEYEQYF

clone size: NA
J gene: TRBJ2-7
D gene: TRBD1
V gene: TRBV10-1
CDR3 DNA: TGCGCCAGCAGCCGCTCTCCCCAGACAGGGGACCCCTACGAGCAGTACTTC
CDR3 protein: CASSRSPQTGDPYEQYF

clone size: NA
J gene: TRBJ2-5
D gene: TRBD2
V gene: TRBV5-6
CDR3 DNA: TGTGCCAGCAGCTCGAGCGGGGGGGCCGAGACCCAGTACTTC
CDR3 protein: CASSSSGGAETQYF

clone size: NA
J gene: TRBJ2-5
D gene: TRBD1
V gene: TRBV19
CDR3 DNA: TGTGCCAGTAGTATCGAGACAGGGGCGACGGAGACCCAGTACTTC
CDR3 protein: CASSIETGATETQYF

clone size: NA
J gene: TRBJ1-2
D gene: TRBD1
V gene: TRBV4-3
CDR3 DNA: TGCGCCAGCAGCCAAAGAAAGGGAGGGGGCGTTGAGGTAGGCCCAGCTAACTATGGCTACACCTTC
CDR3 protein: CASSQRKGGGVEVGPANYGYTF

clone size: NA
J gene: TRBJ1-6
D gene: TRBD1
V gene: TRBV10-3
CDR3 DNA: TGTGCCATCACTCAGGGGGAGAATTCACCCCTCCACTTT
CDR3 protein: CAITQGENSPLHF

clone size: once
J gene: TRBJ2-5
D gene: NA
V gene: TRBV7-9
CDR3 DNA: TGTGCCAGCAGCCCCTGGACGGGAGAGACCCAGTACTTC
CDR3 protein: CASSPWTGETQYF

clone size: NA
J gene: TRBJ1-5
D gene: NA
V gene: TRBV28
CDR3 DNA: TGTGCCAGCATACTCGGGGGGCTGGTGGTTCAGCCCCAGCATTTT
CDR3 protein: CASILGGLVVQPQHF

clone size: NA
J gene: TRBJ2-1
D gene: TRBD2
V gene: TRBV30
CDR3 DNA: TGTGCCCGGGCCCGGCTAGCGGGGGATGTGCAGTTCTTC
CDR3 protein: CARARLAGDVQFF

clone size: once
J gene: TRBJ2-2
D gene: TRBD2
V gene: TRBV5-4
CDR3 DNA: TGTGCCAGCAGCCGCGGGACTAGCGGGAGTTGGACCGGGGAGCTGTTTTTT
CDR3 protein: CASSRGTSGSWTGELFF

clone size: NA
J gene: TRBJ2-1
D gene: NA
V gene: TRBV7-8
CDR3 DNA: TGTGCCAGCAGCTTGATGCGGGACCCCTACAATGAGCAGTTCTTC
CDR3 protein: CASSLMRDPYNEQFF

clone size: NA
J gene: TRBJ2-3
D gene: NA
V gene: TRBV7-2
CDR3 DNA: TGTGCCAGCAGCTTGCTAGGACTATCGGCTAGCACAGATACGCAGTATTTT
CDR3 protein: CASSLLGLSASTDTQYF

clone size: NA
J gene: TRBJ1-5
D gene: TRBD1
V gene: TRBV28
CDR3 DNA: TGTGCCAGCAGGGACAGGTCTTATAGCAATCAGCCCCAGCATTTT
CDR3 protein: CASRDRSYSNQPQHF

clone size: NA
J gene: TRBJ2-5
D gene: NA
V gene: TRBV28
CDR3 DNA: TGTGCCAGCAGTTTAACATCACCCGTGACGGAGACCCAGTACTTC
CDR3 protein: CASSLTSPVTETQYF

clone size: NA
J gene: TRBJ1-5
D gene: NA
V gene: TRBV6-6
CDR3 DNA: TGTGCCAGCACAGTTAGGGATTTGGGCAATCAGCCCCAGCATTTT
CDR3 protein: CASTVRDLGNQPQHF

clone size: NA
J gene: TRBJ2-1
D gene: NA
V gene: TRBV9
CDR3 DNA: TGTGCCAGCAGCGTAGGGACTACCAATGAGCAGTTCTTC
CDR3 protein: CASSVGTTNEQFF

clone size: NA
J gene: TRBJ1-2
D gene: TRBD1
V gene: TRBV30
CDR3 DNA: TGTGCCTGGAGTGTTGGCAGGGGGCGCAACTATGGCTACACCTTC
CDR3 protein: CAWSVGRGRNYGYTF

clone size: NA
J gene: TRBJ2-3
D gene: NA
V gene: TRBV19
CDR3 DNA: TGTGCCAGTTCGCAACTAGCCGTCACAGATACGCAGTATTTT
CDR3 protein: CASSQLAVTDTQYF